The 15 T cell receptor beta chains presented below share a single source sample, sequenced in a study of neurological immune-mediated disorders. TCRdb reprocessed the 5' RACE reads with MiXCR, giving one entry per CDR3 protein. The sample holds fewer than 20,000 distinct CDR3 sequences; 9% are singletons and the top ten take around 45%. The sequencing sample was made of CD8+ T cells from blood. The receptor set was obtained from a man in his fifties in good health.

The rearrangement links TRBV20-1 to TRBJ2-7; D not resolved. The CDR3 runs 11 residues. Trimming took 5 bases from V and 2 from J, leaving 7 bases between them. Germline loops: CDR1 DFQATT, CDR2 SNEGSKA (reference sequence). The CDR3 sequence: CSAPAPYEQYF. The CDR3 nucleotides read TGCAGTGCTCCGGCGCCCTACGAGCAGTACTTC.

V and J are TRBV28 and TRBJ2-7; the match to TRBD1 covers 8 bases. From germline, CDR1 is MDHEN and CDR2 SYDVKM. V dropped 8 bases and J dropped 6; count of bases not matched to a gene: 12. There are 14 residues in the CDR3. In nucleotides, the CDR3 is TGTGCCAGCCGCCGGGGGAGACAGGGGTCCGAGCAGTACTTC. It specifies CASRRGRQGSEQYF.

The CDR3 DNA reads TGCGCCAGCAGCAGCGGGATTTCAGATACGCAGTATTTT. This encodes CASSSGISDTQYF. J is TRBJ2-3 and V is TRBV4-1, with TRBD2 matching over 7 bases. J gave up 4 bases and V 5 bases, and 3 bases lay outside the gene matches. Germline CDR1 MGHRA, CDR2 YSYEKL. CDR3 length: 13 amino acids.

The chain employs TRBV12-3 or TRBV12-4 and TRBJ2-7, with D maybe TRBD1 (6 bases). CDR3 length: 12 amino acids. In DNA, the CDR3 is TGTGCTATCGAAGGGACAACATACGAGCAGTACTTC. Translating it yields CAIEGTTYEQYF.

The sample holds many counts of this clonotype. The chain is built from TRBV28 and TRBJ2-3; TRBD2 aligns across 12 bases. CDR3 length equals 17 residues. Unmatched junction bases numbered 8, after V lost 5 bases and J lost 2 bases. The germline CDR1 and CDR2 sequences are MDHEN and SYDVKM. The DNA for the CDR3 is TGTGCCAGCAGTCTAACCCTAGCGGGAGGGCCCACAGATACGCAGTATTTT. This encodes CASSLTLAGGPTDTQYF.

This clonotype has a count of ten or more. CDR3: CASSRSRLGPGADTQYF. For the CDR3, the DNA is TGTGCCAGCAGCCGGAGCCGTTTGGGACCCGGCGCAGATACGCAGTATTTT. The chain couples TRBV7-9 to TRBJ2-3; D may correspond to TRBD1 or TRBD2 (5 bases each). The V end lost 5 bases, the J end lost 4 bases, and 22 bases lay between the germline ends. The CDR3 length is 17 residues. From germline, CDR1 is SEHNR and CDR2 FQNEAQ (reference sequence).

This clonotype was recorded many times. The chain links TRBV4-1 to TRBJ2-1; no reliable D call. The CDR3 length is 17 residues. Between the trimmed V and J ends, which lost 0 bases and 1 base, there was a span of 13 bases. Germline V gene lookup returns CDR1 MGHRA and CDR2 YSYEKL. CDR3 sequence: CASSQDALFSSYNEQFF. As DNA, the CDR3 is TGCGCCAGCAGCCAAGATGCGCTCTTTTCGTCCTACAATGAGCAGTTCTTC.

This clonotype was picked up many times. The gene calls are TRBV6-2 or TRBV6-3 and TRBJ2-7, with 9 bases lining up with TRBD1. This CDR3 spans 14 amino acids. Trimming cost V 6 bases and J 5 bases; bases outside gene matches: 8. Germline assignment: CDR1 MNHEY and CDR2 SVGEGT. CDR3 DNA: TGTGCCAGCAGAGCGCCGGGACAGGGTAACGAGCAGTACTTC. Amino acids: CASRAPGQGNEQYF.

This clonotype was recorded at least ten times. V and J are TRBV30 and TRBJ2-7; TRBD2 aligns across 12 bases. V dropped 4 bases and J dropped 3; count of bases not matched to a gene: 7. The CDR3 runs 15 residues. The V gene's germline CDR1 is GTSNPN and CDR2 SVGIG (reference sequence). The CDR3 DNA is TGTGCCTGGACCTCCCTAGCGGGAGGGAGCTACGAGCAGTACTTC. This gives the protein CAWTSLAGGSYEQYF.

Many counts were recorded for this clonotype. The V and J genes are TRBV7-2 and TRBJ2-5; the D gene is possibly TRBD2 (5 bases). The CDR3 spans 14 residues. V was shortened by 5 bases and J by 3 bases, with 13 bases between the two germline ends. Germline lookup yields CDR1 SGHTA and CDR2 FQGNSA. The CDR3 region is CASSLRTGKETQYF. Here the CDR3 DNA reads TGTGCCAGCAGCCTCAGGACGGGGAAAGAGACCCAGTACTTC.

This clonotype was detected a few times. V and J are TRBV30 and TRBJ1-1, with TRBD1 as a possible D gene (5 bases). Trimming took 5 bases from V and 4 from J, leaving 14 bases between them. The germline V gene encodes CDR1 GTSNPN and CDR2 SVGIG (reference sequence). The length of the CDR3 is 13 residues. This chain's CDR3 is CAWVGGRGTEAFF. In DNA form, the CDR3 reads TGTGCCTGGGTGGGGGGAAGAGGCACTGAAGCTTTCTTT.

Details on this clonotype: This may stem from a read error, because a much larger clone lies one nucleotide away. The chain uses TRBV14 and TRBJ2-3, with a weak D call TRBD1 (6 bases). V dropped 4 bases and J dropped 6 bases, with 17 bases sitting between them. Germline CDR1 and CDR2: SGHDN and FVKESK. The CDR3 runs 15 residues. CDR3 in amino acids: CASSPPGHGTDTQYF. CDR3 DNA: TGTGCCAGCAGCCCACCGGGACATGGGACGGATACGCAGTATTTT.

This clonotype has a count of ten or more. The chain recombines TRBV7-3 with TRBJ2-1; 9 bases agree with TRBD2. Germline CDR1 SGHTA, CDR2 FQGTGA. The J segment lost 0 bases and the V segment lost 5 bases, leaving 2 bases of the junction unmatched. The CDR3 runs 15 residues. The DNA of the CDR3 is TGTGCCAGCAGCCTAGCGGGGATCTCCTACAATGAGCAGTTCTTC. Encoded protein: CASSLAGISYNEQFF.

This clonotype appeared many times. The chain recombines TRBV29-1 with TRBJ2-7; 11 bases are shared with TRBD2. V dropped 4 bases and J dropped 4; count of bases not matched to a gene: 6. CDR3 length equals 14 residues. Germline CDR1 and CDR2: SQVTM and ANQGSEA. The CDR3 DNA reads TGCAGCGTTGCAGGGACTAGCGGATCTTACGAGCAGTACTTC. Its translation: CSVAGTSGSYEQYF.

There are many counts of this clonotype. The chain employs TRBV4-1 and TRBJ2-7, with 8 nucleotides matching TRBD1. Germline V gene sequence: CDR1 MGHRA, CDR2 YSYEKL. Trimming at V came to 2 bases and at J to 7 bases, leaving 10 bases not matched to a gene. The CDR3 is 15 residues long. CDR3 in amino acids: CASSQRGTGSAEQYF. Here the CDR3 DNA reads TGCGCCAGCAGCCAACGCGGGACAGGTTCCGCGGAGCAGTACTTC.